Listed below are T cell receptor beta chains from one sample, sequenced in a study of T-cell memory formation after mild COVID-19. TCRdb ran MiXCR on the 5' RACE reads and lists one entry per CDR3 protein. The table lists under 250,000 distinct CDR3 sequences, roughly a tenth of them singletons. Material for sequencing was PBMCs or a T cell subset sorted from them (not recorded which). These receptors came from a man younger than 35 who had mild COVID-19 (a few samples of this study predate the infection). Cell type and time point are not known. Both conserved end residues are part of each CDR3. The D gene is left open where the match is weak. Clone sizes are given selectively: once, few, many, or a class where the clone is expanded.

d_call	j_call	clone_size	v_call	cdr3_nt	cdr3_aa
TRBD2	TRBJ2-1	-	TRBV3-1	TGTGCCAGCAGCCAAGAATTGACCGGACTAGCGGACCTTTTAAAGAGCTCCTACAATGAGCAGTTCTTC	CASSQELTGLADLLKSSYNEQFF
-	TRBJ2-5	few	TRBV29-1	TGCAGCGTTGCCAGGGGCTTCCAAGAGACCCAGTACTTC	CSVARGFQETQYF
TRBD1	TRBJ1-1	-	TRBV7-2	TGTGCCAGCACCATCGACAGGGCCCCCGATGAAGCTTTCTTT	CASTIDRAPDEAFF
-	TRBJ2-2	many	TRBV6-2/TRBV6-3	TGTGCCAGCAGTTACCGGGGGCGTCGTCGCGGGGAGCTGTTTTTT	CASSYRGRRRGELFF
-	TRBJ2-3	many	TRBV20-1	TGCAGTGCTAGCACAGGGGGTGGCGGGGGCCTTAGCACAGATACGCAGTATTTT	CSASTGGGGGLSTDTQYF
TRBD2	TRBJ2-1	-	TRBV6-2/TRBV6-3	TGTGCCAGCAGTAGACTAGCGGGGGGCCCCCCTTACAATGAGCAGTTCTTC	CASSRLAGGPPYNEQFF
TRBD1	TRBJ1-2	-	TRBV6-6	TGTGCCAGCAGCCCCGGGACAGCGAGCTATGGCTACACCTTC	CASSPGTASYGYTF
-	TRBJ2-4	few	TRBV18	TGTGCCAGCTCATGGACAGAGCTAGCCAAAAACATTCAGTACTTC	CASSWTELAKNIQYF
-	TRBJ2-1	few	TRBV11-3	TGTGCCAGCAGCTCCCGGGCCGCGGGTGAGCAGTTCTTC	CASSSRAAGEQFF
-	TRBJ2-5	many	TRBV6-6	TGTGCCAGCAGCCAACAAGAGGAGACCCAGTACTTC	CASSQQEETQYF
-	TRBJ2-6	-	TRBV7-3	TGTGCCAGCAGCCCGGAAAGGGGCTCTGGGGCCAACGTCCTGACTTTC	CASSPERGSGANVLTF
-	TRBJ2-1	few	TRBV5-1	TGCGCCAGCAGCTTGAGCAGCTCCTACAATGAGCAGTTCTTC	CASSLSSSYNEQFF
-	TRBJ2-1	-	TRBV11-2	TGTGCCAGCAGCTTAAAGGGACGAGTATCGGCGGACGGATCCTACAATGAGCAGTTCTTC	CASSLKGRVSADGSYNEQFF
-	TRBJ2-1	-	TRBV12-3/TRBV12-4	TGTGCCAGCAGTTCCTTGGGGGAGAATGAGCAGTTCTTC	CASSSLGENEQFF
-	TRBJ2-5	-	TRBV10-3	TGTGCCATCACCGGGACACCTCAAGAGACCCAGTACTTC	CAITGTPQETQYF
-	TRBJ2-6	few	TRBV29-1	TGCAGCGTTCAACTCGGAGGGGGGGCCAACGTCCTGACTTTC	CSVQLGGGANVLTF
TRBD1	TRBJ2-5	many	TRBV7-2	TGTGCCAGCTCGGGACAGCCCCAAGAGACCCAGTACTTC	CASSGQPQETQYF
-	TRBJ2-7	few	TRBV2	TGTGCCAGCAGTGAAGGGAAGCAGTACTTC	CASSEGKQYF
-	TRBJ1-2	few	TRBV15	TGTGCCACCAGCAGAGATCCGAGCCTGGGGTATGGCTACACCTTC	CATSRDPSLGYGYTF
-	TRBJ2-1	few	TRBV7-2	TGTGCCAGCAGGGGGTCCACCAAGCAGTTCTTC	CASRGSTKQFF
TRBD1	TRBJ1-1	-	TRBV29-1	TGCAGCGGCACAGGGGGCGCGGGAAGCACTGAAGCTTTCTTT	CSGTGGAGSTEAFF
-	TRBJ2-3	few	TRBV12-3/TRBV12-4	TGTGCCAGCAGTATTTATACTAGCACAGATACGCAGTATTTT	CASSIYTSTDTQYF
-	TRBJ2-3	few	TRBV11-2	TGTGCCAGCGGGTACACAGATACGCAGTATTTT	CASGYTDTQYF
TRBD1	TRBJ2-1	-	TRBV12-3/TRBV12-4	TGTGCCAGCAGTTTGTGGGACAGGGGTTCCCATGAGCAGTTCTTC	CASSLWDRGSHEQFF
TRBD2	TRBJ2-5	few	TRBV12-3/TRBV12-4	TGTGCCAGCACCAACCAGGCGGGGGGTAGCGAGACCCAGTACTTC	CASTNQAGGSETQYF
-	TRBJ1-2	few	TRBV6-1	TGTGCCAGCAGACCCCCCCCAAGAGGGTCCTATGGCTACACCTTC	CASRPPPRGSYGYTF
TRBD1	TRBJ1-2	few	TRBV2	TGTGCCAGCAGGGTACGGGGACAGGTCTATGGCTACACCTTC	CASRVRGQVYGYTF
-	TRBJ2-3	-	TRBV28	TGTGCCAGCAGTTCTTGGCGAGATACGCAGTATTTT	CASSSWRDTQYF
-	TRBJ1-2	few	TRBV4-1	TGCGCCAGCAGCCGAGCGCAGCCGGACAGATATGGCTACACCTTC	CASSRAQPDRYGYTF
-	TRBJ1-1	once	TRBV6-5	TGTGCCAGCGTGCCAGAGGGGGGGTTAACTGAAGCTTTCTTT	CASVPEGGLTEAFF
-	TRBJ2-4	-	TRBV12-3/TRBV12-4	TGTGCCAGCAGCGAGAGGAAAGACAGGAAAAACATTCAGTACTTC	CASSERKDRKNIQYF
TRBD2	TRBJ2-1	-	TRBV4-1	TGCGCCAGCAGCCATCACCCGCGGGGGGCCCACAATGAGCAGTTCTTC	CASSHHPRGAHNEQFF
-	TRBJ2-3	-	TRBV15	TGTGCCACCAGCAGAGACAGGATCCTCACAGATACGCAGTATTTT	CATSRDRILTDTQYF
TRBD1	TRBJ1-2	few	TRBV6-6	TGTGCCAGCAGTTACCCGACAGGGAACTATGGCTACACCTTC	CASSYPTGNYGYTF
TRBD2	TRBJ2-3	few	TRBV7-2	TGTGCCAGCAGCTGGTGGTCTAGCGGGGGGACAGATACGCAGTATTTT	CASSWWSSGGTDTQYF
-	TRBJ1-6	-	TRBV29-1	TGCAGCGTTGAGGTCGCCGGGGGTTCACCCCTCCACTTT	CSVEVAGGSPLHF
-	TRBJ1-3	few	TRBV6-5	TGTGCCAGCAGTAGGTACATCGGACTGTGGGGAAACACCATATATTTT	CASSRYIGLWGNTIYF
-	TRBJ1-1	-	TRBV28	TGTGCCAGCAGTTTACCAGGGATCGGGACTGAAGCTTTCTTT	CASSLPGIGTEAFF
TRBD1	TRBJ2-7	few	TRBV2	TGTGCCAGCAGCCGGGACAGGGAGACCTACGAGCAGTACTTC	CASSRDRETYEQYF
-	TRBJ1-2	-	TRBV3-1	TGTGCCAGCAGTCAGCCTCTCAGGGGTTCCTCGTATGGCTACACCTTC	CASSQPLRGSSYGYTF
TRBD1	TRBJ1-1	-	TRBV5-1	TGCGCCAGCAGCTTGGGGGACAGGCCTACTACTGAAGCTTTCTTT	CASSLGDRPTTEAFF
TRBD2	TRBJ2-5	many	TRBV4-3	TGCGCCAGCAGCCAAGATCCGGCTAGCGGGGGGTTGCAAGAGACCCAGTACTTC	CASSQDPASGGLQETQYF
-	TRBJ2-4	few	TRBV9	TGTGCCAGCAGCGTAGGAGGGAGGATGAACATTCAGTACTTC	CASSVGGRMNIQYF
-	TRBJ2-4	-	TRBV5-1	TGCGCCAGCAGCTTGGCAGGGCCTGAAAACATTCAGTACTTC	CASSLAGPENIQYF
-	TRBJ1-3	-	TRBV18	TGTGCCAGCTCACCTGACCAAGGAAACACCATATATTTT	CASSPDQGNTIYF
-	TRBJ2-7	-	TRBV6-5	TGTGCCAGCAGTTGGGCAGGGCGAACCTACGAGCAGTACTTC	CASSWAGRTYEQYF
-	TRBJ2-5	many	TRBV18	TGTGCCAGCTCACCACCGTTAAGTGGGGCCGCGGAGACCCAGTACTTC	CASSPPLSGAAETQYF